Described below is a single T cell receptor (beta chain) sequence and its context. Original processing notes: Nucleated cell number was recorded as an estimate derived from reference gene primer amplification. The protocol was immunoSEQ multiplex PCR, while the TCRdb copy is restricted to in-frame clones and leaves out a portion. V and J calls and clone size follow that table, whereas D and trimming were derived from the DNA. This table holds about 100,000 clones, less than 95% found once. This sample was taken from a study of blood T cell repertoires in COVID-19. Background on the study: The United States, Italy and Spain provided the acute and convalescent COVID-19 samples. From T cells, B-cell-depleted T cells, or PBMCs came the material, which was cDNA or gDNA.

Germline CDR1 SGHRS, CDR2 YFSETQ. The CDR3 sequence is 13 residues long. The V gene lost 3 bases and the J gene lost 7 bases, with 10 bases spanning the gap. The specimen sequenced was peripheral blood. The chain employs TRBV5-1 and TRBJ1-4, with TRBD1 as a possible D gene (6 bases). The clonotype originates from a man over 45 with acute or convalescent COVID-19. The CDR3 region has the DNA TGCGCCAGCAGCTCGACAGGTACTGAAAAACTGTTTTTT. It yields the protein CASSSTGTEKLFF.